This T cell receptor (beta chain) appears in the sequencing data of a study of long-term antiretroviral therapy in people with HIV. CDR1 is GTSNPN, CDR2 SVGIG, per germline (reference sequence). CDR3 length equals 14 residues. Between the trimmed V and J ends, which lost 1 base and 8 bases, there was a span of 15 bases. A v3.0 immunoSEQ assay was performed at survey level. TCRdb's table, derived via immunoSEQ multiplex PCR, lists solely in-frame clones and lacks some. Altogether some 25,000 clones are present, over 70% being singletons, with the ten largest covering about 14%. The sample in question was unsorted PBMCs, obtained around 4.1 years after starting antiretroviral therapy. This rearrangement joins TRBV30 to TRBJ2-1; a possible D gene is TRBD2 (5 bases). The receptor comes from a man younger than 45 with HIV. The CDR3 sequence: CAWSGFPGVDEQFF. The DNA of the CDR3 is TGTGCCTGGAGTGGGTTCCCCGGGGTTGATGAGCAGTTCTTC.